The 27 T cell receptor beta chains below come from one sample, sequenced in a study of cytomegalovirus exposure and HLA in healthy donors. Use of 60 Vbeta and 13 Jbeta primers characterized the PCR. Using immunoSEQ multiplex PCR, the repertoire was profiled, and TCRdb retains in-frame clones only, with some absent. The table lists approximately 130,000 clones, approximately 85% of them singletons, with about 6.7% in the top ten. The sequenced material came from PBMCs. The receptors were sampled from a woman between 25 and 40 years old in good health and CMV-seropositive.

The chain links TRBV7-3 to TRBJ2-3; 7 bases align to TRBD2. Germline lookup yields CDR1 SGHTA and CDR2 FQGTGA. This CDR3 region has 16 residues. V lost 2 bases, J lost 11 bases, and 16 bases stayed unmatched. The CDR3 is CASSLRSGALDGGQYF. CDR3 nucleotide sequence: TGTGCCAGCAGCTTACGGAGCGGGGCCCTCGACGGGGGGCAGTATTTT.

The sample holds one count of this clone. The chain links TRBV6-1 to TRBJ1-5, with 7 positions matching TRBD1. The V gene end was trimmed by 10 bases and the J gene end by 3 bases; junction bases not matched to a gene: 12. The CDR3 length is 15 residues. Germline CDR1 is MNHNS and CDR2 is SASEGT. The CDR3 loop is CATRPGQSINQPQHF. The CDR3 DNA is TGTGCCACCCGACCGGGACAGAGTATCAATCAGCCCCAGCATTTT.

This sequence joins TRBV6-4 and TRBJ2-1; 8 nucleotides line up with TRBD2. The ends lost 5 bases at V and 9 bases at J; junction bases unmatched: 12. Looked up from germline, CDR1 is MRHNA and CDR2 is SNTAGT. The CDR3 loop spans 15 amino acids. CDR3 coding DNA: TGTGCCAGCAGTCCTTCCGGGGGGGTAGGGAGTGAGCAGTTCTTC. The encoded protein is CASSPSGGVGSEQFF.

J is TRBJ2-1 and V is TRBV5-1; tentative D call: TRBD2 (6 bases). Germline-derived CDR1 and CDR2 are SGHRS and YFSETQ. The CDR3 length is 15 residues. The V gene lost 4 bases and the J gene lost 4 bases, with 15 bases spanning the gap. CDR3 DNA: TGCGCCAGCAGCGGCATGGGACTGGATTACAATGAGCAGTTCTTC. As protein: CASSGMGLDYNEQFF.

Only one count was recorded for this clone. The DNA for the CDR3 is TGTGCCAGTAGGAAGACTAGCGCAAACATTCAGTACTTC. It translates to CASRKTSANIQYF. The rearrangement joins TRBV19 to TRBJ2-4; 8 nucleotides agree with TRBD2. Germline CDR1 and CDR2: LNHDA and SQIVND (reference sequence). V trimming: 6 bases; J trimming: 6 bases; junction bases outside the gene matches: 4. This CDR3 contains 13 residues.

The genes are TRBV5-4 and TRBJ1-1; 9 bases line up with TRBD1. This CDR3 spans 18 amino acids. J gave up 4 bases and V 6 bases, and 19 bases lay outside the gene matches. From germline, CDR1 is SGHNT and CDR2 YYREEE (reference sequence). CDR3: CASNFGGQGSAGSTEAFF. DNA of the CDR3: TGTGCCAGCAACTTCGGGGGACAGGGTTCAGCGGGAAGCACTGAAGCTTTCTTT.

The V call is TRBV5-1, the J call TRBJ2-3; D not certain. The CDR3 covers 14 residues. Germline V CDR1 and CDR2: SGHRS, YFSETQ. V was clipped by 2 bases and J by 3 bases, with 10 bases between them. For the CDR3, the DNA is TGCGCCAGCAGCTTTAGTCTCCCTACAGATACGCAGTATTTT. Its translation: CASSFSLPTDTQYF.

The rearrangement joins TRBV28 to TRBJ2-7, with 7 bases matching TRBD2. This CDR3 region has 14 residues. Germline values: CDR1 MDHEN, CDR2 SYDVKM. V was clipped by 0 bases and J by 4 bases; unmatched bases: 3. CDR3 in amino acids: CASSLWGEGYEQYF. Written as DNA, the CDR3 is TGTGCCAGCAGTTTATGGGGGGAGGGATACGAGCAGTACTTC.

This rearrangement joins TRBV28 to TRBJ1-1; the D is unclear. V lost 0 bases and J 1 base, leaving 12 bases between the germline ends. This CDR3 region has 16 residues. CDR1 MDHEN and CDR2 SYDVKM come from the germline V gene. The DNA for the CDR3 is TGTGCCAGCAGTTTATGGACTGAGGGAGGGAACACTGAAGCTTTCTTT. This gives the protein CASSLWTEGGNTEAFF. The variable domain in full, completed from reference TRBV28 and TRBJ1-1, reads DVKVTQSSRYLVKRTGEKVFLECVQDMDHENMFWYRQDPGLGLRLIYFSYDVKMKEKGDIPEGYSVSREKKERFSLILESASTNQTSMYLCASSLWTEGGNTEAFFGQGTRLTVV.

V usage is TRBV10-3 and J usage is TRBJ2-1; D gene ambiguous. The CDR3 is made up of 11 amino acids. CDR1 is ENHRY and CDR2 is SYGVKD in the germline V gene. The ends were cut back, 8 bases at V and 8 bases at J, with 10 bases in the middle. The CDR3 DNA follows: TGTGCCATCCAAGCCCTCGATGAGCAGTTCTTC. It is translated as CAIQALDEQFF.

The genes are TRBV27 and TRBJ1-1; the D gene is possibly TRBD1 (6 bases). The germline gives CDR1 MNHEY, CDR2 SMNVEV (reference sequence). The length of the CDR3 is 13 residues. Trimming cost V 3 bases and J 8 bases, with 13 bases left between them. Written as DNA, the CDR3 is TGTGCCAGCAGTTTTCTGGGGGCGAGGGAAGCTTTCTTT. Its protein product is CASSFLGAREAFF.

The J gene is TRBJ2-7, the V gene TRBV27, with TRBD2 as a possible D gene (5 bases). CDR1 and CDR2 (germline): MNHEY, SMNVEV (reference sequence). Between the trimmed V and J ends, which lost 6 bases and 0 bases, there was a span of 15 bases. The CDR3 covers 15 residues. Written as DNA, the CDR3 is TGTGCCAGCAGATGGACTGGGGTTAGCTCCTACGAGCAGTACTTC. This codes for CASRWTGVSSYEQYF.

The chain has TRBV2 and TRBJ1-1, with TRBD1 identical over 7 bases. V was pared by 10 bases and J by 4 bases, with 9 bases of the junction left unmatched. The CDR3 length is 13 residues. The V gene's germline CDR1 is SNHLY and CDR2 FYNNEI. This CDR3 reads CATSGGLGTEAFF. CDR3 DNA sequence: TGTGCCACCTCAGGGGGGTTAGGCACTGAAGCTTTCTTT. Based on the CDR3 plus reference TRBV2 and TRBJ1-1, the full variable domain is EPEVTQTPSHQVTQMGQEVILRCVPISNHLYFYWYRQILGQKVEFLVSFYNNEISEKSEIFDDQFSVERPDGSNFTLKIRSTKLEDSAMYFCATSGGLGTEAFFGQGTRLTVV.

This clone turned up a few times. This chain joins TRBV28 and TRBJ2-7, with TRBD2 identical over 8 bases. The CDR3 is 15 amino acids. Germline-derived CDR1 and CDR2 are MDHEN and SYDVKM. V dropped 5 bases and J dropped 4; count of bases not matched to a gene: 10. The CDR3: CASSTLGGGSYEQYF. Here the CDR3 DNA reads TGTGCCAGCAGTACCCTCGGGGGGGGCTCGTACGAGCAGTACTTC.

The rearrangement uses TRBV30 and TRBJ2-1, with TRBD1 as a possible D gene (5 bases). From germline, CDR1 is GTSNPN and CDR2 SVGIG (reference sequence). V gave up 2 bases and J gave up 4 bases, with 15 bases separating them. The CDR3 has 15 amino acids. CDR3 in DNA: TGTGCCTGGAGTAACTCGGACAAATCTTACAATGAGCAGTTCTTC. This codes for CAWSNSDKSYNEQFF.

In its sample, this clone was seen once. J is TRBJ1-1 and V is TRBV30; TRBD1 aligns across 8 bases. There are 12 residues in the CDR3. V lost 4 bases to trimming and J lost 8 bases; unmatched junction nucleotides: 6. Germline V gene sequence: CDR1 GTSNPN, CDR2 SVGIG (reference sequence). The CDR3 sequence is CAWTGTGGEAFF. CDR3 sequence (DNA): TGTGCCTGGACGGGGACAGGTGGCGAAGCTTTCTTT.

The chain is built from TRBV5-1 and TRBJ1-2; the D is unclear. The germline V gene encodes CDR1 SGHRS and CDR2 YFSETQ. The CDR3 spans 13 residues. The V end lost 0 bases, the J end lost 3 bases, and 6 bases lay between the germline ends. The CDR3 DNA sequence: TGCGCCAGCAGCTTGGCTTCGGACTATGGCTACACCTTC. It is translated as CASSLASDYGYTF.

The chain is built from TRBV4-2 and TRBJ2-7; D unresolved. This CDR3 is built from 16 residues. The ends were cut back, 1 base at V and 0 bases at J, with 13 bases in the middle. The V gene's germline CDR1 is LGHNA and CDR2 YNFKEQ. As DNA, the CDR3 is TGTGCCAGCAGCCAAGCTCACCTCCCCAGCTCCTACGAGCAGTACTTC. It specifies CASSQAHLPSSYEQYF.

The table lists this clone with a count of one. The chain carries TRBV4-2 and TRBJ2-2, with D tentatively TRBD1 (6 bases). This CDR3 comprises 15 residues. V lost 0 bases to trimming and J lost 7 bases, with 12 bases between them. Germline CDR1 LGHNA, CDR2 YNFKEQ. CDR3 residues: CASSQEQGTSGELFF. CDR3 coding DNA: TGTGCCAGCAGCCAAGAGCAGGGGACGAGCGGGGAGCTGTTTTTT.

The chain carries TRBV7-9 and TRBJ1-4; 7 bases line up with TRBD1. The V gene end was trimmed by 6 bases and the J gene end by 7 bases; junction bases not matched to a gene: 5. Per the germline V gene, CDR1 is SEHNR and CDR2 is FQNEAQ (reference sequence). The CDR3 runs to 13 residues. The CDR3 is CASRRQGGEKLFF. Written as DNA, the CDR3 is TGTGCCAGCAGACGACAGGGAGGTGAAAAACTGTTTTTT.

V and J are TRBV18 and TRBJ2-5; 9 bases match TRBD2. V lost 6 bases, J lost 3 bases, and 2 bases stayed unmatched. Looked up from germline, CDR1 is KGHSH and CDR2 is LQKENI. The CDR3 covers 13 residues. The CDR3 DNA is TGTGCCAGCTCCGGACTAGCGAAAGAGACCCAGTACTTC. It encodes CASSGLAKETQYF.

The chain links TRBV4-1 to TRBJ2-5; TRBD2 agrees at 9 bases. The last part of the DNA fits TRBJ2-7 better; the J call may be wrong. The CDR3 length is 20 residues. Germline-derived CDR1 and CDR2 are MGHRA and YSYEKL. CDR3 amino acids: CASSQALSLVGREGSYEQYF. CDR3 DNA sequence: TGCGCCAGCAGCCAAGCCCTAAGCCTCGTTGGGCGGGAGGGGTCCTACGAGCAGTACTTC.

The CDR3 DNA is TGCGCCAGCAGTGTAGGACTAGCCTCGTACAATGAGCAGTTCTTC. Its protein is CASSVGLASYNEQFF. V is TRBV10-2 and J is TRBJ2-1, with 8 bases fitting TRBD2. Germline lookup yields CDR1 WSHSY and CDR2 SAAADI. V shed 4 bases, J shed 4 bases, and the junction held 6 bases outside the gene matches. The CDR3 contains 15 residues.

The rearrangement joins TRBV4-2 to TRBJ2-7, with 14 bases aligning to TRBD2. CDR1 and CDR2 from the germline V gene are LGHNA and YNFKEQ. The CDR3 sequence is 15 residues long. V shed 4 bases and J 4 bases; nucleotides not matched to a gene: 3. CDR3 loop: CASSLGLAGGYEQYF. DNA for the CDR3: TGTGCCAGCAGCCTAGGACTAGCGGGAGGATACGAGCAGTACTTC.

The V gene is TRBV5-1, the J gene TRBJ2-5, with D maybe TRBD2 (5 bases). The V and J ends lost 1 base and 3 bases respectively, with 10 bases between them. Germline loops: CDR1 SGHRS, CDR2 YFSETQ. The CDR3 contains 14 residues. This chain's CDR3 is CASSLRGQEETQYF. CDR3 bases: TGCGCCAGCAGCTTGAGAGGGCAGGAAGAGACCCAGTACTTC.

This chain joins TRBV5-8 and TRBJ2-1; TRBD2 matches at 8 bases. V lost 4 bases and J lost 4; bases outside the gene matches: 7. The germline V gene encodes CDR1 SGHTS and CDR2 YDEGEE. The CDR3 loop spans 15 amino acids. The CDR3, as DNA: TGTGCCAGCAGCCTGGGGACTAGTATTTACAATGAGCAGTTCTTC. Residues: CASSLGTSIYNEQFF.

The V and J genes are TRBV6-6 and TRBJ2-2, with D uncertain. Germline CDR1 is MNHNY and CDR2 is SVGAGI (reference sequence). With 0 bases removed from V and 0 bases from J, the gap between germline ends came to 5 bases. There are 15 residues in the CDR3. The CDR3 region has the DNA TGTGCCAGCAGTTACTCTTCCGCGAACACCGGGGAGCTGTTTTTT. Protein: CASSYSSANTGELFF.